Below, 19 T cell receptor beta chains from the same sample are listed, as sequenced in a study of identical twins. MiXCR was run by TCRdb on the 5' RACE reads, yielding one entry per CDR3 protein. Here the sample spans roughly 1,500,000 distinct CDR3 sequences, less than 40% being singletons. What was sequenced was cord blood. These TCRs come from a newborn girl in good health.

V gene TRBV5-1 combines with J gene TRBJ1-1; possible D gene TRBD1, 6 bases. The CDR3 runs to 13 residues. Trimming took 5 bases from V and 3 from J, leaving 11 bases between them. Germline V gene sequence: CDR1 SGHRS, CDR2 YFSETQ. The CDR3 spells CASRGGPDTEAFF. The CDR3 DNA is TGCGCCAGCAGGGGGGGGCCAGACACTGAAGCTTTCTTT. The variable domain in full, with the rest retrieved from reference TRBV5-1 and TRBJ1-1, is KAGVTQTPRYLIKTRGQQVTLSCSPISGHRSVSWYQQTPGQGLQFLFEYFSETQRNKGNFPGRFSGRQFSNSRSEMNVSTLELGDSALYLCASRGGPDTEAFFGQGTRLTVV.

This clonotype showed up just a few times. The DNA for the CDR3 is TGTGCCAGCCCCCCGGCAGGGGGCATATACAATGAGCAGTTCTTC. Encoded protein: CASPPAGGIYNEQFF. The chain employs TRBV28 and TRBJ2-1; TRBD1 agrees at 8 bases. Germline values: CDR1 MDHEN, CDR2 SYDVKM. The CDR3 runs 15 residues. The ends lost 8 bases at V and 4 bases at J; junction bases unmatched: 10.

This clonotype turned up a few times. This rearrangement joins TRBV25-1 to TRBJ2-5, with 7 bases lining up with TRBD1. V was clipped by 1 base and J by 5 bases; unmatched bases: 13. Germline CDR1 reads MGHDK; CDR2 reads SYGVNS. There are 17 residues in the CDR3. DNA of the CDR3: TGTGCCAGCAGTGAATCCCCTCTACAGGGGAGATGGGAGACCCAGTACTTC. It is translated as CASSESPLQGRWETQYF.

In this sample, this clonotype turned up a few times. V usage is TRBV5-1 and J usage is TRBJ2-3, with D perhaps TRBD2 (6 bases). This CDR3 spans 16 amino acids. Germline loops: CDR1 SGHRS, CDR2 YFSETQ. V lost 0 bases and J 0 bases, leaving 11 bases between the germline ends. As DNA, the CDR3 is TGCGCCAGCAGCTTGGAGGGAGGTTTGAGCACAGATACGCAGTATTTT. Residues: CASSLEGGLSTDTQYF.

This clonotype showed up just once. A much more abundant neighbour one base away suggests this may be a read error. The chain carries TRBV28 and TRBJ2-5; D ambiguous. CDR1 is MDHEN and CDR2 is SYDVKM in the germline V gene. The length of the CDR3 is 11 residues. With 7 bases removed from V and 11 bases from J, the gap between germline ends came to 14 bases. In nucleotides, the CDR3 is TGTGCCAGCAAGGGCCACAATGAGCAGTACTTC. Its protein product is CASKGHNEQYF.

The rearrangement uses TRBV29-1 and TRBJ2-4, with 8 bases fitting TRBD1. The CDR3 length is 17 residues. The J segment lost 13 bases and the V segment lost 7 bases, leaving 27 bases of the junction unmatched. Germline CDR1 reads SQVTM; CDR2 reads ANQGSEA. The CDR3 here is CSAGTGDRIGPWNEQYF. CDR3 in DNA: TGCAGCGCCGGGACAGGTGACAGGATTGGTCCGTGGAATGAGCAGTACTTC.

This clonotype was counted ten times or more. The gene calls are TRBV6-5 and TRBJ2-1, with TRBD2 matching 11 bases. Germline trimming cut 2 bases from V and 1 base from J; bases unmatched to any gene: 4. Germline V gene data show CDR1 as MNHEY and CDR2 as SVGAGI. This CDR3 contains 17 residues. The CDR3 nucleotides read TGTGCCAGCAGTTACCTCGGACTAGCGGGTTCCTACAATGAGCAGTTCTTC. Translated: CASSYLGLAGSYNEQFF.

Only a few counts were recorded for this clonotype. CDR3 sequence: CASSQGTPLTYEQYF. The CDR3 region has the DNA TGTGCCAGCAGCCAGGGGACTCCTCTCACCTACGAGCAGTACTTC. The J gene is TRBJ2-7, the V gene TRBV11-2, with D perhaps being TRBD1 or TRBD2 (6 bases each). The CDR3 sequence is 15 residues long. Deletions cut 5 bases from V and 2 bases from J, with 16 bases between. The germline V gene has CDR1 SGHAT and CDR2 FQNNGV. Supplemented by reference TRBV11-2 and TRBJ2-7, the full variable domain reads EAGVAQSPRYKIIEKRQSVAFWCNPISGHATLYWYQQILGQGPKLLIQFQNNGVVDDSQLPKDRFSAERLKGVDSTLKIQPAKLEDSAVYLCASSQGTPLTYEQYFGPGTRLTVT.

The chain uses TRBV2 and TRBJ2-7; perhaps D is TRBD1 or TRBD2 (5 bases each). Germline-derived CDR1 and CDR2 are SNHLY and FYNNEI. The V end lost 6 bases, the J end lost 2 bases, and 23 bases lay between the germline ends. The length of the CDR3 is 17 residues. CDR3: CASRRGVLPYGTYEQYF. Written as DNA, the CDR3 is TGTGCCAGCAGACGAGGGGTACTCCCCTACGGGACCTACGAGCAGTACTTC.

This clonotype was seen only once. The gene calls are TRBV12-3 or TRBV12-4 and TRBJ2-2; 13 bases agree with TRBD2. CDR3 length: 16 amino acids. The V gene end was trimmed by 5 bases and the J gene end by 6 bases; junction bases not matched to a gene: 6. CDR3: CASSGLAGEGAGELFF. In DNA form, the CDR3 reads TGTGCCAGCAGTGGACTAGCGGGAGAGGGTGCCGGGGAGCTGTTTTTT.

The chain is built from TRBV29-1 and TRBJ2-7; perhaps TRBD2 as D (6 bases). With 4 bases removed from V and 3 bases from J, the gap between germline ends came to 10 bases. Germline CDR1 is SQVTM and CDR2 is ANQGSEA. CDR3 size: 12 residues. CDR3 region: CSVVAGIYEQYF. The DNA for the CDR3 is TGCAGCGTTGTTGCGGGGATCTACGAGCAGTACTTC.

V and J are TRBV6-5 and TRBJ1-2, with 9 bases matching TRBD1. The CDR3 has 17 residues. Trimming took 4 bases from V and 5 from J; bases not matched to a gene: 14. Germline CDR1 reads MNHEY; CDR2 reads SVGAGI. This CDR3 reads CASSLIPSGQGIYGYTF. Here the CDR3 DNA reads TGTGCCAGCAGTTTGATTCCCTCGGGACAGGGAATTTATGGCTACACCTTC.

The V gene is TRBV20-1, the J gene TRBJ2-3; D may be TRBD1 (5 bases). Trimming stripped 0 bases from V and 2 bases from J, with 12 bases between. Looked up from germline, CDR1 is DFQATT and CDR2 is SNEGSKA (reference sequence). This CDR3 is built from 15 residues. The CDR3 DNA reads as TGCAGTGCTAGAGATCTGATGGACACCACAGATACGCAGTATTTT. It translates to CSARDLMDTTDTQYF.

Only a few counts were recorded for this clonotype. V is TRBV9 and J is TRBJ1-4; D is perhaps TRBD1 (6 bases). V was shortened by 0 bases and J by 3 bases, with 12 bases between the two germline ends. CDR3 length: 16 residues. Germline CDR1 reads SGDLS; CDR2 reads YYNGEE. This CDR3 reads CASSVGSGHPNEKLFF. DNA for the CDR3: TGTGCCAGCAGCGTAGGTTCGGGACATCCTAATGAAAAACTGTTTTTT.

The V call is TRBV12-1, the J call TRBJ2-5; TRBD1, the table's D call, lacks a check against the DNA. TRBV12-1 is noted as a pseudogene. The CDR3 length is 15 residues. The CDR3 spells CASSSPPSNQETQYF. The CDR3 nucleotides read TGTGCCAGCAGCTCGCCTCCTAGCAACCAAGAGACCCAGTACTTC.

The sample holds many counts of this clonotype. The chain is built from TRBV29-1 and TRBJ2-1; 9 positions agree with TRBD1. The V gene end was trimmed by 3 bases and the J gene end by 4 bases; junction bases not matched to a gene: 13. The CDR3 totals 17 residues. From germline, CDR1 is SQVTM and CDR2 ANQGSEA. CDR3 residues: CSVEWGMRTGAYNEQFF. As DNA, the CDR3 is TGCAGCGTTGAGTGGGGGATGAGGACAGGGGCTTACAATGAGCAGTTCTTC.

This clonotype has only a few counts. The chain has TRBV7-2 and TRBJ1-6, with 7 bases lining up with TRBD1. This CDR3 spans 16 amino acids. The trim removed 3 bases at V and 4 bases at J, leaving 6 bases unmatched. Germline V gene sequence: CDR1 SGHTA, CDR2 FQGNSA. This CDR3 is CASSFRGGQYNSPLHF. CDR3 nucleotides: TGTGCCAGCAGCTTCCGGGGGGGACAGTATAATTCACCCCTCCACTTT.

J is TRBJ1-1 and V is TRBV20-1; 10 bases line up with TRBD1. The ends lost 5 bases at V and 1 base at J; junction bases unmatched: 7. Per germline, CDR1 DFQATT and CDR2 SNEGSKA (reference sequence). This CDR3 region has 15 residues. CDR3 DNA: TGCAGTGCTCGACAGGGGGCGCGGGGGAACACTGAAGCTTTCTTT. It is translated as CSARQGARGNTEAFF.

Of note for this clonotype: Just one base apart from a much larger clone, this may be a read error. The rearrangement links TRBV5-1 to TRBJ2-3; 7 positions agree with TRBD1. This CDR3 is 16 amino acids long. Germline CDR1 reads SGHRS; CDR2 reads YFSETQ. CDR3: CASSSRQAGRTGTQYF. DNA for the CDR3: TGCGCCAGCAGCTCGCGACAGGCCGGTAGGACAGGTACGCAGTATTTT.